The present T cell receptor beta chain was sequenced within a study of shared clonotypes between healthy human individuals. Healthy adults negative for HIV, lacking recent acute infections or vaccinations, served as donors. Clones were sequenced by immunoSEQ multiplex PCR, and TCRdb holds only the in-frame ones, with some missing. The data contain roughly 700,000 clones, 90% of them singletons. The TCR was taken from a man younger than 35 in good health. Some clones in this sample may be carry-over from other donors' samples. Specimen: memory CD8+ T cells from PBMCs. Sample subset: CD45RO+ cells pooled with CCR7-negative TemRA cells.

The CDR3 loop is CASRVGLIHGEYEQYF. CDR3 coding DNA: TGCGCCAGCAGGGTAGGGCTCATCCACGGGGAATACGAGCAGTACTTC. J is TRBJ2-7 and V is TRBV5-1; the D gene is possibly TRBD2 (5 bases). The CDR3 sequence is 16 residues long. The V end was cut by 5 bases, the J end by 4 bases, with 22 bases between. Germline-derived CDR1 and CDR2 are SGHRS and YFSETQ.